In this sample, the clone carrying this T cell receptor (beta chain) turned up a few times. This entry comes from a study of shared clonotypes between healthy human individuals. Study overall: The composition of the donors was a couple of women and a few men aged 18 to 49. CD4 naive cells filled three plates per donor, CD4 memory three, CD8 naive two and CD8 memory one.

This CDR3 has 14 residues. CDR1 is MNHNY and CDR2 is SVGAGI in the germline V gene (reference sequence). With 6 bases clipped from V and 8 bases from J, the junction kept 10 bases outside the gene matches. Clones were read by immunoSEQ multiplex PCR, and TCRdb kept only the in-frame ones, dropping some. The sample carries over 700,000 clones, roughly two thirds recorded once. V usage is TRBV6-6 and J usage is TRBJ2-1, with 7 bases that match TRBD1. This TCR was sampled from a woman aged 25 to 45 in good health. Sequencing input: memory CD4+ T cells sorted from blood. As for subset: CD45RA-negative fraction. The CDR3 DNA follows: TGTGCCAGCAGCGGACAGGAAAGATTCGATGAGCAGTTCTTC. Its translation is CASSGQERFDEQFF.